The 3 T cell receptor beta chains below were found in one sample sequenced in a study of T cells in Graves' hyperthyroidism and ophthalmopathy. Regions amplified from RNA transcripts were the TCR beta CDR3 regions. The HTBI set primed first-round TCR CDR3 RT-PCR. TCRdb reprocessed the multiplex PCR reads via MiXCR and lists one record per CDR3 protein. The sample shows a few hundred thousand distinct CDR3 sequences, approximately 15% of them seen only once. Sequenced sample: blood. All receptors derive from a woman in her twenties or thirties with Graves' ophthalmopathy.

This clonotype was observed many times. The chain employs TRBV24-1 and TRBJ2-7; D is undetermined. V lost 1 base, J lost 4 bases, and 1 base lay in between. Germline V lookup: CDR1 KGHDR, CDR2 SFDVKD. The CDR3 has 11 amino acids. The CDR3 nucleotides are TGTGCCACCAGTGATTTTTACGAGCAGTACTTC. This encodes CATSDFYEQYF.

The CDR3: CSVTDRNSNQPQHF. CDR3 nucleotide sequence: TGCAGCGTCACCGACAGGAATAGCAATCAGCCCCAGCATTTT. The V and J genes are TRBV29-1 and TRBJ1-5; D possibly corresponds to TRBD1 (6 bases). V was cut by 6 bases and J by 0 bases, with 12 bases left in between. CDR1 is SQVTM and CDR2 is ANQGSEA in the germline V gene. This CDR3 contains 14 residues.

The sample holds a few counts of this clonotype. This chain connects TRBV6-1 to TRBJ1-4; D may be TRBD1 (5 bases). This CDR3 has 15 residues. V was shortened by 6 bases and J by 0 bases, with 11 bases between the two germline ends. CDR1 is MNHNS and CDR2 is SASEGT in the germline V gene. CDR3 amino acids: CASRGDPATNEKLFF. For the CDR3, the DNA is TGTGCCAGCAGAGGGGACCCGGCAACTAATGAAAAACTGTTTTTT.